A selection of T cell receptor beta chains follows, all from one sample in a study of T cell responses to AZD1222 COVID-19 vaccine. Method: immunoSEQ multiplex PCR; TCRdb's copy keeps in-frame clones and lacks some. The sample contains about 130,000 clones, around 87% of which appear only once. The input for sequencing was peripheral blood, taken on day 0 of AZD1222 vaccination. Receptor source: an adult in good health. The CDR3 runs from the conserved cysteine through the conserved F or W. Each record gives: D gene, J gene, clone size, V gene, CDR3 DNA, CDR3 protein. The D gene is left open where the match is weak. For some rows the clone size is stated as once, few or many, or as a class when expanded; others skip it.

D: NA
J: TRBJ1-5
size: NA
V: TRBV7-2
DNA: TGTGCCAGCAGCGAGGGGGGGTTTAATCAGCCCCAGCATTTT
CDR3: CASSEGGFNQPQHF

D: NA
J: TRBJ1-1
size: NA
V: TRBV19
DNA: TGTGCCAGTAGTATCGGAACTGGGAACACTGAAGCTTTCTTT
CDR3: CASSIGTGNTEAFF

D: TRBD1
J: TRBJ1-2
size: NA
V: TRBV19
DNA: TGTGCCAGTAGTTCCACAGGGGCAGCTAACTATGGCTACACCTTC
CDR3: CASSSTGAANYGYTF

D: NA
J: TRBJ2-7
size: once
V: TRBV30
DNA: TGTGCCTGGAGGGAAGGCAGCTACGAGCAGTACTTC
CDR3: CAWREGSYEQYF

D: NA
J: TRBJ1-5
size: NA
V: TRBV7-9
DNA: TGTGCCAGCAGCTTTACAGGGTCTAGCAATCAGCCCCAGCATTTT
CDR3: CASSFTGSSNQPQHF

D: NA
J: TRBJ1-4
size: NA
V: TRBV2
DNA: TGTGCCAGCAGGGGGCTTTCAACTAATGAAAAACTGTTTTTT
CDR3: CASRGLSTNEKLFF

D: NA
J: TRBJ2-1
size: NA
V: TRBV4-1
DNA: TGCGCCAGCAGCCGGAGTACAGTCAATGAGCAGTTCTTC
CDR3: CASSRSTVNEQFF

D: NA
J: TRBJ2-5
size: once
V: TRBV12-3/TRBV12-4
DNA: TGTGCCAGCGGTAAAGATAGAGAGACCCAGTACTTC
CDR3: CASGKDRETQYF

D: NA
J: TRBJ2-3
size: once
V: TRBV2
DNA: TGTGCCAGCAGTGAGGCGGGAAGCACAGATACGCAGTATTTT
CDR3: CASSEAGSTDTQYF

D: NA
J: TRBJ2-7
size: NA
V: TRBV2
DNA: TGTGCCAGCAGTGGACTGAACGGGAGAGGACCTTGGGAGCAGTACTTC
CDR3: CASSGLNGRGPWEQYF

D: NA
J: TRBJ2-2
size: NA
V: TRBV5-1
DNA: TGCGCCAGCAGGCCTGAGGTCGGGGAGCTGTTTTTT
CDR3: CASRPEVGELFF

D: NA
J: TRBJ2-5
size: NA
V: TRBV9
DNA: TGTGCCAGCAGCGACGGGGGGCCGGAGGAGACCCAGTACTTC
CDR3: CASSDGGPEETQYF

D: TRBD2
J: TRBJ2-5
size: once
V: TRBV5-1
DNA: TGCGCCAGCAGCTTCGAGGCTAGCGGGGGGGAGACCCAGTACTTC
CDR3: CASSFEASGGETQYF

D: TRBD1
J: TRBJ1-2
size: NA
V: TRBV7-8
DNA: TGTGCCAGCAGCTTGTACAGGGGAGCTGACTATGGCTACACCTTC
CDR3: CASSLYRGADYGYTF

D: NA
J: TRBJ1-1
size: NA
V: TRBV11-2
DNA: TGTGCCAGCAGCTCCGGAAGCAACGCTGAAGCTTTCTTT
CDR3: CASSSGSNAEAFF

D: TRBD1
J: TRBJ2-3
size: NA
V: TRBV2
DNA: TGTGCCAGCAGTCCGGACAGGCTTCCAGATACGCAGTATTTT
CDR3: CASSPDRLPDTQYF

D: NA
J: TRBJ1-5
size: once
V: TRBV10-3
DNA: TGTGCCATCAGGGAGTCCGCGGGGGGGCCTCAGCCCCAGCATTTT
CDR3: CAIRESAGGPQPQHF

D: NA
J: TRBJ1-6
size: NA
V: TRBV6-6
DNA: TGTGCCAGCAGTTCCACCTCGAATTCACCCCTCCACTTT
CDR3: CASSSTSNSPLHF

D: NA
J: TRBJ1-1
size: once
V: TRBV11-2
DNA: TGTGCCAGCAGCTACCACAGGGAATTGAACACTGAAGCTTTCTTT
CDR3: CASSYHRELNTEAFF

D: TRBD2
J: TRBJ2-2
size: few
V: TRBV5-5
DNA: TGTGCCAGCAGCAGGACTAGCGGGATATCGAACACCGGGGAGCTGTTTTTT
CDR3: CASSRTSGISNTGELFF

D: NA
J: TRBJ1-5
size: NA
V: TRBV12-3/TRBV12-4
DNA: TGTGCCAGCAGTTTAACAGGGAATCAGCCCCAGCATTTT
CDR3: CASSLTGNQPQHF

D: TRBD2
J: TRBJ2-7
size: NA
V: TRBV11-2
DNA: TGTGCCAGCAGCTATGGGAGGGACTATTCCTACGAGCAGTACTTC
CDR3: CASSYGRDYSYEQYF

D: NA
J: TRBJ1-5
size: NA
V: TRBV19
DNA: TGTGCCAGTAGCCGACTTGATTATAGCAATCAGCCCCAGCATTTT
CDR3: CASSRLDYSNQPQHF

D: NA
J: TRBJ2-1
size: NA
V: TRBV15
DNA: TGTGCCACCAGCAGAGATGGGACAAGCTACAATGAGCAGTTCTTC
CDR3: CATSRDGTSYNEQFF

D: TRBD2
J: TRBJ2-3
size: NA
V: TRBV5-8
DNA: TGTGCCAGCAGCCTGGGACTACCCACAGATACGCAGTATTTT
CDR3: CASSLGLPTDTQYF

D: NA
J: TRBJ2-2
size: NA
V: TRBV21-1
DNA: TGTGCCAGCAGCAAAGACGGGCGGGGGAACACCGGGGAGCTGTTTTTT
CDR3: CASSKDGRGNTGELFF

D: NA
J: TRBJ1-3
size: NA
V: TRBV11-2
DNA: TGTGCCAGCAGAGGGAACAGGGCTTCTGGAAACACCATATATTTT
CDR3: CASRGNRASGNTIYF

D: NA
J: TRBJ2-2
size: NA
V: TRBV25-1
DNA: TGTGCCAGCAGTGAATGGGAGGCCGGGGAGCTGTTTTTT
CDR3: CASSEWEAGELFF

D: TRBD1
J: TRBJ1-3
size: NA
V: TRBV7-2
DNA: TGTGCCAGCAGCTCAAGAGGGACAGTCTCTGGAAACACCATATATTTT
CDR3: CASSSRGTVSGNTIYF

D: NA
J: TRBJ2-1
size: NA
V: TRBV2
DNA: TGTGCCAGCAGTGAAGACAGTAATGAGCAGTTCTTC
CDR3: CASSEDSNEQFF

D: TRBD2
J: TRBJ2-1
size: few
V: TRBV9
DNA: TGTGCCAGCAGCATCCGGGACTATTCCTACAATGAGCAGTTCTTC
CDR3: CASSIRDYSYNEQFF

D: NA
J: TRBJ1-5
size: NA
V: TRBV28
DNA: TGTGCCAGCAGTTCGGCGGGGAGGGCCCAGCATTTT
CDR3: CASSSAGRAQHF

D: NA
J: TRBJ2-5
size: NA
V: TRBV30
DNA: TGTGCCTGGAACCGGCTAGCGACACAAGAGACCCAGTACTTC
CDR3: CAWNRLATQETQYF

D: TRBD2
J: TRBJ2-7
size: once
V: TRBV6-5
DNA: TGTGCCACCTTAAGCGGGGCAACCTACGAGCAGTACTTC
CDR3: CATLSGATYEQYF

D: TRBD1
J: TRBJ2-3
size: NA
V: TRBV5-1
DNA: TGCGCCAGCAGTCCGGGACAGGTACAAGATACGCAGTATTTT
CDR3: CASSPGQVQDTQYF

D: TRBD2
J: TRBJ2-1
size: NA
V: TRBV19
DNA: TGTGCCAGTAGTATCCTGGGGAGGGCAGCCTACAATGAGCAGTTCTTC
CDR3: CASSILGRAAYNEQFF

D: TRBD1
J: TRBJ1-5
size: once
V: TRBV25-1
DNA: TGTGCCAGCAGTGAGACAGGGAGGCATCAGCCCCAGCATTTT
CDR3: CASSETGRHQPQHF

D: TRBD2
J: TRBJ2-3
size: NA
V: TRBV28
DNA: TGTGCCAGCAGTGCCCCGGGACTAGCGACAGATACGCAGTATTTT
CDR3: CASSAPGLATDTQYF

D: NA
J: TRBJ2-4
size: once
V: TRBV7-2
DNA: TGTGCCAGCTCCATGCGAGAAAAAAACATTCAGTACTTC
CDR3: CASSMREKNIQYF

D: NA
J: TRBJ2-3
size: once
V: TRBV15
DNA: TGTGCCACCAGCAGAGATCGTACCAGCACAGATACGCAGTATTTT
CDR3: CATSRDRTSTDTQYF

D: NA
J: TRBJ1-1
size: NA
V: TRBV3-1/TRBV3-2
DNA: TGTGCCAGCAGCCAAGGAACACGGGCTAACACTGAAGCTTTCTTT
CDR3: CASSQGTRANTEAFF

D: NA
J: TRBJ2-1
size: NA
V: TRBV4-1
DNA: TGCGCCAGCAGCCAAACGGTAGGATCCTACAATGAGCAGTTCTTC
CDR3: CASSQTVGSYNEQFF

D: TRBD2
J: TRBJ2-2
size: NA
V: TRBV24-1
DNA: TGTGCCACCAGTGAACTTGCCCCGACTAGCGGGACCGGGGAGCTGTTTTTT
CDR3: CATSELAPTSGTGELFF

D: NA
J: TRBJ1-6
size: NA
V: TRBV19
DNA: TGTGCCAGTAGTATCGAGATGACAGCCCCTCTGGCCCTCCACTTT
CDR3: CASSIEMTAPLALHF

D: NA
J: TRBJ1-2
size: NA
V: TRBV28
DNA: TGTGCCAGCACCCCAGACACCCGACTAAGTGGGCTCTATGGCTACACCTTC
CDR3: CASTPDTRLSGLYGYTF

D: NA
J: TRBJ1-6
size: NA
V: TRBV27
DNA: TGTGCCAGCAGCTCCTGGGGGGGGAGCTCCTATAATTCACCCCTCCACTTT
CDR3: CASSSWGGSSYNSPLHF

D: NA
J: TRBJ2-1
size: NA
V: TRBV11-2
DNA: TGTGCCAGCAGCTTAGAGCTTAGGGGCCTTAATGAGCAGTTCTTC
CDR3: CASSLELRGLNEQFF

D: NA
J: TRBJ2-6
size: NA
V: TRBV7-3
DNA: TGTGCCAGCAGCTTAACGAGTGTCTCTGGGGCCAACGTCCTGACTTTC
CDR3: CASSLTSVSGANVLTF

D: NA
J: TRBJ2-2
size: NA
V: TRBV19
DNA: TGTGCCAGTAAGGGGCAGACCACCGGGGAGCTGTTTTTT
CDR3: CASKGQTTGELFF

D: TRBD1
J: TRBJ1-1
size: NA
V: TRBV29-1
DNA: TGCAGCGCTATGGGACAGTGGAACACTGAAGCTTTCTTT
CDR3: CSAMGQWNTEAFF

D: NA
J: TRBJ1-1
size: once
V: TRBV25-1
DNA: TGTGCCAGCAGTGATCCCGCAGGGGATAACACTGAAGCTTTCTTT
CDR3: CASSDPAGDNTEAFF

D: NA
J: TRBJ1-3
size: NA
V: TRBV5-6
DNA: TGTGCCAGCACCTTGGCGGCTATCTCTGGAAACACCATATATTTT
CDR3: CASTLAAISGNTIYF

D: TRBD1
J: TRBJ1-1
size: NA
V: TRBV5-1
DNA: TGCGCCAGCAGCTTAAACAGGGGGCTCACTGAAGCTTTCTTT
CDR3: CASSLNRGLTEAFF

D: TRBD2
J: TRBJ2-5
size: once
V: TRBV7-8
DNA: TGTGCCAGCAGCTTTGCTAGCGGGGGGACCGGGGAGACCCAGTACTTC
CDR3: CASSFASGGTGETQYF